This T cell receptor beta chain was recorded in a study of CD4 and CD8 cells across lung adenocarcinoma regions. Each CDR3 protein gets one entry after TCRdb re-called the PCR reads with MiXCR. Seen here are 25,000 to 30,000 distinct CDR3 sequences, about 50% observed once, and the top ten hold about 45%. The patients had localized lung adenocarcinoma, a non-small cell subtype. V lost 1 base, J lost 5 bases, and 11 bases lay in between. The CDR3 is made up of 14 amino acids. Germline loops: CDR1 MGHRA, CDR2 YSYEKL. This TCR was sampled from a male donor with lung adenocarcinoma. The CD4 and CD8 labels of this study may be unreliable. Sequencing input: CD8+ T cells from the center of a lung tumor. The chain joins TRBV4-1 to TRBJ2-5, with TRBD2 as a possible D gene (6 bases). The chain's CDR3 is CASSQVGAGETQYF. For the CDR3, the DNA is TGCGCCAGCAGCCAAGTCGGGGCGGGGGAGACCCAGTACTTC.